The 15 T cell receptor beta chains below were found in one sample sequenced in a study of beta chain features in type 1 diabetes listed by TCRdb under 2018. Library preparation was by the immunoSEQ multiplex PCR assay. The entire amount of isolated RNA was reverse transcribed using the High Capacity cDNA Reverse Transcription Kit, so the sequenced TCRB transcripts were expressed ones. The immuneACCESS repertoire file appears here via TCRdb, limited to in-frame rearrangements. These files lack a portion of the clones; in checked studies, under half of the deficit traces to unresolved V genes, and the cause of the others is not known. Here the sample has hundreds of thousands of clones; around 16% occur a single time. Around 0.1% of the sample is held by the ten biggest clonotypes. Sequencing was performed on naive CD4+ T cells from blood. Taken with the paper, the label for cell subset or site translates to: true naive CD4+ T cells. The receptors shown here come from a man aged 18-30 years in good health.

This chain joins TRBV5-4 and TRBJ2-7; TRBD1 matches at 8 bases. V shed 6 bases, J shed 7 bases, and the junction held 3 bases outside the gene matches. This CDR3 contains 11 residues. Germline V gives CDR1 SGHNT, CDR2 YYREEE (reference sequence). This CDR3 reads CASMGDREQYF. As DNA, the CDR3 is TGTGCCAGCATGGGGGACAGGGAGCAGTACTTC.

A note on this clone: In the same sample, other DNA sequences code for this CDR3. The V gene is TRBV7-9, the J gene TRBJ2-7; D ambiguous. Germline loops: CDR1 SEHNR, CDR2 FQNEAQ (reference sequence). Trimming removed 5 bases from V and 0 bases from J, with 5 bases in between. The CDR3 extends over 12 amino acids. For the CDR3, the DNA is TGTGCCAGCAGCCGGAGCTCCTACGAGCAGTACTTC. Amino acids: CASSRSSYEQYF.

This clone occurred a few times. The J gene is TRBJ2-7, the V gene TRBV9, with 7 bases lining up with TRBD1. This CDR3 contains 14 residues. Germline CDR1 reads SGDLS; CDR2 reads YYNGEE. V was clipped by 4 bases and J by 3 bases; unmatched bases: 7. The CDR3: CASSPRQGRYEQYF. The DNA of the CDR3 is TGTGCCAGCAGCCCAAGACAGGGTCGCTACGAGCAGTACTTC. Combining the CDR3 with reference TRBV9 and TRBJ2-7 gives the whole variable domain DSGVTQTPKHLITATGQRVTLRCSPRSGDLSVYWYQQSLDQGLQFLIQYYNGEERAKGNILERFSAQQFPDLHSELNLSSLELGDSALYFCASSPRQGRYEQYFGPGTRLTVT.

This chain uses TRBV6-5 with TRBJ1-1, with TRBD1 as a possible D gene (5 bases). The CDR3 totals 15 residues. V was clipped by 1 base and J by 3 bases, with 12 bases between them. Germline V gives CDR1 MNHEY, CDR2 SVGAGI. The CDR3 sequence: CASSYFGQSDTEAFF. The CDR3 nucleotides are TGTGCCAGCAGTTACTTCGGACAAAGTGACACTGAAGCTTTCTTT.

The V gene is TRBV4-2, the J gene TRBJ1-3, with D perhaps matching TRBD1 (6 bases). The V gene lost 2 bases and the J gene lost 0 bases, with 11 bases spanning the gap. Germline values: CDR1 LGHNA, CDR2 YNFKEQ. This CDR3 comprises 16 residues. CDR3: CASSQLQGPSGNTIYF. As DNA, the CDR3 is TGTGCCAGCAGCCAACTACAGGGACCCTCTGGAAACACCATATATTTT.

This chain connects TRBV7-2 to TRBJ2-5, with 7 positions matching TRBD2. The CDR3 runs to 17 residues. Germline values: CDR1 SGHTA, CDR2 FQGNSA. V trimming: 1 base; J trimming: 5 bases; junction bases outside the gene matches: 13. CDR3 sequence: CASSLEGAGRVRETQYF. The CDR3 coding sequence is TGTGCCAGCAGCTTAGAAGGGGCAGGGAGGGTCAGGGAGACCCAGTACTTC.

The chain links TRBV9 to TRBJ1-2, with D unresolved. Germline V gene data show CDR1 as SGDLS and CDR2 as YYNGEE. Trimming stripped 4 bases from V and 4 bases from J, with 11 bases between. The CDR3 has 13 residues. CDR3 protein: CASSPELFYGYTF. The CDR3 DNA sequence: TGTGCCAGCAGCCCCGAGTTGTTCTATGGCTACACCTTC.

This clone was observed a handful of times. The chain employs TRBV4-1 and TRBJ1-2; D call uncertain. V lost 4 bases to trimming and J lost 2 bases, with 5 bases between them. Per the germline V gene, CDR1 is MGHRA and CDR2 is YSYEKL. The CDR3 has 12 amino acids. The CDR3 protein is CASSPGNYGYTF. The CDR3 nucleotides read TGCGCCAGCAGCCCGGGCAACTATGGCTACACCTTC.

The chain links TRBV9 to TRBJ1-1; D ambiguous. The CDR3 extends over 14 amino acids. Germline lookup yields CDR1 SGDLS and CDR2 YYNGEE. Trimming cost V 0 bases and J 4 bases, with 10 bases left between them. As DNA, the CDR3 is TGTGCCAGCAGCGTAGAAAACGGTTTCACTGAAGCTTTCTTT. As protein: CASSVENGFTEAFF.

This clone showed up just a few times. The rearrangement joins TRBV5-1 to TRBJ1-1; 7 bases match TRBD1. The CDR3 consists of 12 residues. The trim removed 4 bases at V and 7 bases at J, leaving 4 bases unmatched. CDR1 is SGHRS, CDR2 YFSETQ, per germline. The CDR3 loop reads CASSKDRLEAFF. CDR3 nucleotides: TGCGCCAGCAGCAAGGACAGGCTTGAAGCTTTCTTT.

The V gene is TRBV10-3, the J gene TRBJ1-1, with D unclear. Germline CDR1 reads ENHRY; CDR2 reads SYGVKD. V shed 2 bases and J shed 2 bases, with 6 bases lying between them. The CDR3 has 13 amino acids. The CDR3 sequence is CAISERVNTEAFF. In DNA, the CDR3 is TGTGCCATCAGTGAGCGAGTTAACACTGAAGCTTTCTTT.

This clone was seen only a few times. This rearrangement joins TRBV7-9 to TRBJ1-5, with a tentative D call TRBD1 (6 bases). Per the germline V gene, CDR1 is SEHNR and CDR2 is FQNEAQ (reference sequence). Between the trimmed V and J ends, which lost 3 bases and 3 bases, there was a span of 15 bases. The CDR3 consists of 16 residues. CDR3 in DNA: TGTGCCAGCAGCTTGGGGGGGCCCAGCTCCAATCAGCCCCAGCATTTT. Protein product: CASSLGGPSSNQPQHF.

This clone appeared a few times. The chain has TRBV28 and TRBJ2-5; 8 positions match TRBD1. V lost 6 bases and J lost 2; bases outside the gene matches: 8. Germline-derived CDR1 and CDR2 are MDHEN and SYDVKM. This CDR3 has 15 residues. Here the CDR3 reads CASRPRDRLQETQYF. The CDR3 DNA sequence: TGTGCCAGCAGACCTCGGGACAGGCTTCAAGAGACCCAGTACTTC.

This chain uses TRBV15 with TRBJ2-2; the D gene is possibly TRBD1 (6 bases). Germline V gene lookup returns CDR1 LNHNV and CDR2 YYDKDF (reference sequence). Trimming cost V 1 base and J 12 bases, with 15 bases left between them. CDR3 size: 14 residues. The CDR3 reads CATSRGGQPGKLFF. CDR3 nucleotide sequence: TGTGCCACCAGCAGAGGAGGACAGCCGGGAAAGCTGTTTTTT.

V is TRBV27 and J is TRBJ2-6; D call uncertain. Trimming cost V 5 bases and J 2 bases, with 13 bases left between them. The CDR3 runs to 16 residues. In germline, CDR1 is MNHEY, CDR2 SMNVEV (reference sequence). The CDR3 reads CASSNVPSAGANVLTF. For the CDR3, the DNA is TGTGCCAGCAGTAATGTCCCCAGCGCTGGGGCCAACGTCCTGACTTTC.